These 24 T cell receptor beta chains came from one sample sequenced in a study of blood T cells in healthy people across ages. The authors ran a second PCR of about 6 to 11 cycles using a sample-barcoded 5' primer and a J-beta primer mix. MiXCR, applied by TCRdb to the 5' RACE reads, yields one record per CDR3 protein. The profile covers under 800,000 distinct CDR3 sequences, with 40% to 45% appearing a single time and approximately 22% taken by the ten largest. Sequencing was carried out using blood. These receptors were taken from a woman in her fifties or sixties in good health.

For this clonotype: One end of the junction is discordant with germline, which a read error may explain. The chain couples TRBV12-3 or TRBV12-4 to TRBJ2-1; TRBD2 matches 10 bases. The CDR3 is 15 residues long. CDR3 sequence: CASSSGASGGNERFF. The CDR3 DNA reads as TGTGCCAGCAGTTCAGGCGCTAGCGGGGGAAATGAGCGGTTCTTC.

This rearrangement joins TRBV3-1 to TRBJ2-3; TRBD2 aligns across 8 bases. V was clipped by 0 bases and J by 2 bases; unmatched bases: 7. The CDR3 loop spans 17 amino acids. Germline V gene lookup returns CDR1 LGHDT and CDR2 YNNKEL (reference sequence). CDR3 region: CASSQDEGGRPTDTQYF. The CDR3 DNA sequence: TGTGCCAGCAGCCAAGATGAAGGCGGGAGGCCCACAGATACGCAGTATTTT.

This clonotype was recorded a few times. The V and J genes are TRBV28 and TRBJ2-3, with 9 bases fitting TRBD2. This CDR3 has 17 residues. Germline V gene data show CDR1 as MDHEN and CDR2 as SYDVKM. V lost 3 bases and J lost 0; bases outside the gene matches: 7. As DNA, the CDR3 is TGTGCCAGCAGTTTGAGGGTAGCGGGAGACAGCACAGATACGCAGTATTTT. Translated: CASSLRVAGDSTDTQYF.

On this clonotype: The germline gene is not matched at one end of the junction; a read error may be the cause. The chain recombines TRBV12-3 or TRBV12-4 with TRBJ2-3, with unresolved D. The CDR3 has 11 residues. This chain's CDR3 is CDSSLTETQYF. In DNA form, the CDR3 reads TGTGACAGCAGTTTAACTGAAACGCAGTATTTT.

V gene TRBV7-9 combines with J gene TRBJ2-3, with TRBD2 matching 8 bases. The CDR3 spans 18 residues. V lost 2 bases, J lost 4 bases, and 14 bases stayed unmatched. Germline CDR1 SEHNR, CDR2 FQNEAQ (reference sequence). This CDR3 reads CASSLRGQLAGMADTQYF. CDR3 bases: TGTGCCAGCAGCTTACGGGGCCAGTTAGCGGGGATGGCAGATACGCAGTATTTT.

This clonotype was recorded many times. The gene calls are TRBV12-3 or TRBV12-4 and TRBJ1-2; 9 nucleotides align to TRBD1. CDR3 size: 13 residues. V lost 5 bases and J lost 7; bases outside the gene matches: 5. The CDR3 nucleotides are TGTGCCAGCAGTGCGCCGGACAGGGGTGGCTACACCTTC. Translation: CASSAPDRGGYTF.

By share of the sample, this clonotype is medium-sized. V usage is TRBV30 and J usage is TRBJ2-6, with a weak D call TRBD2 (6 bases). The CDR3 has 14 residues. CDR1 is GTSNPN and CDR2 is SVGIG in the germline V gene (reference sequence). With 8 bases removed from V and 2 bases from J, the gap between germline ends came to 13 bases. The DNA of the CDR3 is TGTGCCATGGGAGGAGGGGCTGGGGCCAACGTCCTGACTTTC. Its translation: CAMGGGAGANVLTF.

The V gene is TRBV20-1, the J gene TRBJ2-1, with TRBD2 identical over 8 bases. Per the germline V gene, CDR1 is DFQATT and CDR2 is SNEGSKA (reference sequence). After removal of 2 bases from V and 9 bases from J, the junction contained 12 bases not matched to a gene. The CDR3 covers 15 residues. CDR3 DNA sequence: TGCAGTGCTAGATCCTTGGCGGGAGGTCGGGGTGAGCAGTTCTTC. Its protein product is CSARSLAGGRGEQFF.

The table lists this clonotype with a few counts. The rearrangement uses TRBV9 and TRBJ2-1; 8 bases fit TRBD2. Looked up from germline, CDR1 is SGDLS and CDR2 is YYNGEE. This CDR3 is built from 16 residues. The V gene end was trimmed by 3 bases and the J gene end by 4 bases; junction bases not matched to a gene: 9. This chain's CDR3 is CASSDPEAGDYNEQFF. CDR3 in DNA: TGTGCCAGCAGCGATCCTGAAGCGGGGGATTACAATGAGCAGTTCTTC.

V usage is TRBV2 and J usage is TRBJ2-1; 10 positions match TRBD2. Germline-derived CDR1 and CDR2 are SNHLY and FYNNEI. CDR3 length: 11 residues. V trimming: 9 bases; J trimming: 7 bases; junction bases outside the gene matches: 0. The CDR3 region is CARGLANEQFF. Written as DNA, the CDR3 is TGTGCCAGGGGACTAGCGAATGAGCAGTTCTTC.

The V gene is TRBV5-6, the J gene TRBJ2-7; TRBD1 agrees at 8 bases. In germline, CDR1 is SGHDT, CDR2 YYEEEE. There are 14 residues in the CDR3. Germline trimming cut 3 bases from V and 0 bases from J; bases unmatched to any gene: 2. In nucleotides, the CDR3 is TGTGCCAGCAGCTGGGGACAGGCCTCCTACGAGCAGTACTTC. Translated: CASSWGQASYEQYF.

The chain links TRBV2 to TRBJ2-5, with D uncertain. V shed 2 bases and J shed 11 bases, with 18 bases lying between them. Germline values: CDR1 SNHLY, CDR2 FYNNEI. The CDR3 runs to 14 residues. The DNA of the CDR3 is TGTGCCAGCAGTGAATGGGGTCTAGAAAGTGAGCAGTACTTC. Protein sequence: CASSEWGLESEQYF.

This clonotype was seen only a few times. A read error may account for a junction end that differs from germline. J is TRBJ2-1 and V is TRBV6-6; 9 bases agree with TRBD1. The CDR3 totals 14 residues. Germline CDR1 is MNHNY and CDR2 is SVGAGI (reference sequence). CDR3 bases: TGTGCCAGCACTTACAGGGGGCCAGACAATGAGCAGTTCTTC. Its protein is CASTYRGPDNEQFF.

This clonotype was recorded only once. The chain is built from TRBV28 and TRBJ2-5; D is uncertain. The CDR3 loop spans 12 amino acids. Trimming took off 1 base at V and 5 bases at J, with 5 bases between the two ends. The germline V gene encodes CDR1 MDHEN and CDR2 SYDVKM. The CDR3 is CASSLYFETQYF. In nucleotides, the CDR3 is TGTGCCAGCAGTTTATATTTCGAGACCCAGTACTTC.

The chain combines TRBV25-1 with TRBJ2-7; TRBD2 matches 7 bases. V gave up 8 bases and J gave up 7 bases; unmatched junction bases: 11. Per the germline V gene, CDR1 is MGHDK and CDR2 is SYGVNS. CDR3 length equals 13 residues. The CDR3 DNA is TGTGCCAGCGTGCTAGCGGAAGGCTATGAGCAGTACTTC. The encoded protein is CASVLAEGYEQYF.

This clonotype appeared a few times. This chain connects TRBV27 to TRBJ2-1, with D perhaps matching TRBD2 (6 bases). Germline assignment: CDR1 MNHEY and CDR2 SMNVEV (reference sequence). The CDR3 has 13 amino acids. Trimming took 6 bases from V and 0 from J, leaving 6 bases between them. The CDR3 reads CASSGGSYNEQFF. DNA for the CDR3: TGTGCCAGCAGCGGGGGCTCCTACAATGAGCAGTTCTTC.

This chain connects TRBV19 to TRBJ1-1; 7 nucleotides match TRBD1. This CDR3 has 12 residues. Trimming removed 10 bases from V and 5 bases from J; junction bases left unmatched: 7. CDR1 is LNHDA and CDR2 is SQIVND in the germline V gene (reference sequence). The CDR3 coding sequence is TGTGCCACCATAGACAGGGCTACTGAAGCTTTCTTT. Translation: CATIDRATEAFF.

V and J are TRBV5-1 and TRBJ2-3, with 9 bases lining up with TRBD2. The germline V gene has CDR1 SGHRS and CDR2 YFSETQ. CDR3 length equals 15 residues. After removal of 5 bases from V and 3 bases from J, the junction contained 7 bases not matched to a gene. The CDR3 bases are TGCGCCAGCAGGGGTAGCGGGGGTATAACAGATACGCAGTATTTT. Translating it yields CASRGSGGITDTQYF.

This sequence joins TRBV12-5 and TRBJ1-2; D is undetermined. Germline CDR1 LGHNT, CDR2 FRNRAP. This CDR3 has 13 amino acids. Trimming removed 5 bases at V and 4 bases at J, with 11 bases between. In nucleotides, the CDR3 is TGTGCTAGTGGTCCTCATAATGGCTATGGCTACACCTTC. Encoded protein: CASGPHNGYGYTF.

This clonotype was recorded a few times. V gene TRBV12-3 or TRBV12-4 combines with J gene TRBJ1-1, with D unclear. V lost 3 bases, J lost 8 bases, and 13 bases lay in between. The CDR3 is 13 residues long. CDR3 sequence: CASSLIGETEAFF. The CDR3, as DNA: TGTGCCAGCAGTTTGATTGGGGAGACAGAAGCTTTCTTT.

The sample holds a few counts of this clonotype. This rearrangement joins TRBV20-1 to TRBJ1-5, with D unresolved. V was clipped by 1 base and J by 7 bases, with 11 bases between them. The CDR3 extends over 13 amino acids. Germline assignment: CDR1 DFQATT and CDR2 SNEGSKA (reference sequence). CDR3 nucleotides: TGCAGTGCTAGAGCCCGGGGAGAGCAGCCCCAGCATTTT. Translation gives CSARARGEQPQHF.

Only one count was recorded for this clonotype. The J gene is TRBJ1-1, the V gene TRBV20-1; 9 nucleotides agree with TRBD1. The V segment lost 6 bases and the J segment 3 bases; nucleotides outside the gene matches: 14. The germline CDR1 and CDR2 sequences are DFQATT and SNEGSKA (reference sequence). The CDR3 sequence is 16 residues long. CDR3 sequence reads: CSAPGLTGGVDTEAFF. CDR3 sequence (DNA): TGCAGTGCCCCGGGGCTGACAGGGGGTGTGGACACTGAAGCTTTCTTT.

This rearrangement joins TRBV6-1 to TRBJ2-3, with 7 bases identical to TRBD2. The CDR3 has 15 residues. Germline assignment: CDR1 MNHNS and CDR2 SASEGT. Trimming took 3 bases from V and 5 from J; bases not matched to a gene: 8. CDR3 sequence reads: CASSERGSPGDTQYF. CDR3 nucleotides: TGTGCCAGCAGTGAGCGGGGGTCCCCGGGAGATACGCAGTATTTT.

This clonotype was seen more than once but under ten times. The chain couples TRBV30 to TRBJ2-3, with TRBD2 matching 11 bases. Per germline, CDR1 GTSNPN and CDR2 SVGIG (reference sequence). V lost 7 bases to trimming and J lost 1 base; unmatched junction nucleotides: 16. This CDR3 spans 18 amino acids. CDR3 DNA: TGTGCCTTGATCCCTCTTAGCGGGGGGGGCGTTGGCACAGATACGCAGTATTTT. Translating it yields CALIPLSGGGVGTDTQYF. Combining the CDR3 with reference TRBV30 and TRBJ2-3 gives the whole variable domain SQTIHQWPATLVQPVGSPLSLECTVEGTSNPNLYWYRQAAGRGLQLLFYSVGIGQISSEVPQNLSASRPQDRQFILSSKKLLLSDSGFYLCALIPLSGGGVGTDTQYFGPGTRLTVL.